The clone carrying this TCR beta chain was seen many times. Its antigen is unidentified. This sample was taken from a study of metastatic and nonmetastatic thyroid tumors. As for the study in general: Thyroid patients, malignant and benign, had repertoires compared across blood and tumor or nodule tissue.

Thyroid surgery was performed in patients who had received no treatment beforehand. Points from the study as a whole: In blood and tumor, TCR beta diversity was reportedly significantly higher in malignant thyroid tumors than in benign nodules.

The CDR3 runs 15 residues. V gave up 4 bases and J gave up 0 bases, with 12 bases separating them. Germline lookup yields CDR1 SGHAT and CDR2 FQNNGV. Original data processing: Construction of a distant-metastasis classifier for papillary thyroid cancer relied on CDR3 differences across clinicopathological groups. MiXCR reprocessed the PCR reads for TCRdb. The V and J calls and clone size come from TCRdb's table, not from the authors' own analysis. The data show tens of thousands of clones, about 18% seen once. This sequence was found in a male donor with papillary thyroid cancer or a benign thyroid nodule (not recorded which). Some clones in this sample may be carry-over from other donors' samples. The sample consisted of blood. This chain links TRBV11-2 with TRBJ1-1; a weak D match, TRBD1 (5 bases). The CDR3 spells CASSSRDYMNTEAFF. In DNA, the CDR3 is TGTGCCAGCAGCTCAAGGGACTATATGAACACTGAAGCTTTCTTT.